The 2 T cell receptor beta chains given below trace back to one sample, sequenced in a study of read filtering for tumor transcriptome and immune sequencing. Molecular barcoded adaptors covering alpha/delta and beta/gamma chains were used on about 390 ng RNA. MiXCR, applied by TCRdb to the reads, yields one record per CDR3 protein. Counted here are 60,000 to 80,000 distinct CDR3 sequences, 11% to 15% occurring once; the ten biggest clones make up over 40%. Sample: a population of CD138-negative cells sorted from bone marrow. The receptor source for this set is a donor aged 40 or over with multiple myeloma.

This clonotype has at least ten counts. The V and J genes are TRBV10-2 and TRBJ2-7; TRBD2 might be the D (6 bases). Germline loops: CDR1 WSHSY, CDR2 SAAADI. This CDR3 is 11 amino acids long. Trimming left V 8 bases short and J 9 bases short, with 14 bases between. The CDR3 sequence: CASGGSTLQYF. In DNA, the CDR3 is TGCGCCAGCGGGGGGTCGACTCTGCAGTACTTC.

This rearrangement joins TRBV29-1 to TRBJ2-1; D may be TRBD1 (6 bases). V was cut by 7 bases and J by 4 bases, with 17 bases left in between. The CDR3 has 14 residues. The germline V gene encodes CDR1 SQVTM and CDR2 ANQGSEA. The CDR3 here is CSAEGVGVYNEQFF. The CDR3 DNA is TGCAGCGCTGAGGGGGTTGGGGTATACAATGAGCAGTTCTTC.